This record concerns one T cell receptor beta chain sequence. Sequencing involved patients with CD8+CD57+ cell expansion previously shown by flow cytometry. No therapy had been given to the patients at the time of blood sampling. Looked up from germline, CDR1 is ENHRY and CDR2 is SYGVKD. CDR3 length: 14 amino acids. The V and J ends lost 2 bases and 7 bases respectively, with 14 bases between them. This specimen comes from a study of CD8+CD57+ T cells in acquired aplastic anemia. The template for TCR beta VDJ and CDR3 sequence profiling was genomic DNA. In TCRdb, the reads were re-called with MiXCR into one record per CDR3 protein. The sample lists just over 200,000 distinct CDR3 sequences; less than 75% were seen once.

This chain connects TRBV10-3 to TRBJ1-1; a possible D gene is TRBD1 (6 bases). This clonotype originated in a human donor with aplastic anemia. Sequencing used sorted CD4+, CD8+, or CD8+CD57+ T cells (not recorded which) from PBMCs. CDR3 region: CAISEEGEADEAFF. CDR3 nucleotides: TGTGCCATCAGTGAGGAGGGGGAAGCGGATGAAGCTTTCTTT.